Following are 26 T cell receptor beta chains from one sample sequenced in a study of cytomegalovirus exposure and HLA in healthy donors. PCR involved 60 Vbeta and 13 Jbeta primers. Using immunoSEQ multiplex PCR, the repertoire was profiled, and TCRdb retains in-frame clones only, with some absent. The data contain hundreds of thousands of clones, roughly 80% of them singletons. The sequencing sample was made of PBMCs. The source is a girl aged 5-17 years in good health and CMV-seronegative.

The chain is built from TRBV6-6 and TRBJ1-6; tentative D call: TRBD1 (6 bases). V lost 6 bases, J lost 11 bases, and 20 bases lay in between. There are 15 residues in the CDR3. Per germline, CDR1 MNHNY and CDR2 SVGAGI (reference sequence). The CDR3 DNA is TGTGCCAGCAGCAGTGGACAGTTGGTATTTGCACCCCTCCACTTT. Amino acids: CASSSGQLVFAPLHF.

The chain has TRBV28 and TRBJ1-6; D unclear. The CDR3 is 16 amino acids. The germline V gene has CDR1 MDHEN and CDR2 SYDVKM. The CDR3 DNA reads as TGTGCTTCAGCGGCAGGATCGAGACAAAGGAATTCACCCCTCCACTTT. Translating it yields CASAAGSRQRNSPLHF.

The rearrangement joins TRBV28 to TRBJ1-1, with D possibly matching TRBD1 (6 bases). The CDR3 loop spans 16 amino acids. Looked up from germline, CDR1 is MDHEN and CDR2 is SYDVKM. The ends were cut back, 8 bases at V and 8 bases at J, with 27 bases in the middle. The CDR3 nucleotides read TGTGCCAGCGGATTCGTGGGGGGGCGTCGTCGGGACGAAGCTTTCTTT. Encoded protein: CASGFVGGRRRDEAFF.

This CDR3 reads CAWSTVRLARNTGELFF. The DNA of the CDR3 is TGTGCCTGGAGTACCGTAAGACTAGCGAGGAACACCGGGGAGCTGTTTTTT. This chain joins TRBV30 and TRBJ2-2, with TRBD2 matching over 8 bases. CDR1 and CDR2 (germline): GTSNPN, SVGIG (reference sequence). With 2 bases clipped from V and 1 base from J, the junction kept 9 bases outside the gene matches. CDR3 length: 17 residues.

The chain is built from TRBV7-9 and TRBJ1-2, with D unclear. The CDR3 contains 14 residues. Between the trimmed V and J ends, which lost 1 base and 2 bases, there was a span of 8 bases. CDR1 and CDR2 from the germline V gene are SEHNR and FQNEAQ (reference sequence). The CDR3, as DNA: TGTGCCAGCAGCTTAGTGCAGGCGAACTATGGCTACACCTTC. Its protein product is CASSLVQANYGYTF. Complete variable domain (other parts from reference TRBV7-9 and TRBJ1-2): DTGVSQNPRHKITKRGQNVTFRCDPISEHNRLYWYRQTLGQGPEFLTYFQNEAQLEKSRLLSDRFSAERPKGSFSTLEIQRTEQGDSAMYLCASSLVQANYGYTFGSGTRLTVV.

The V and J genes are TRBV5-4 and TRBJ1-1, with no clear D. The CDR3 has 15 residues. Germline CDR1 SGHNT, CDR2 YYREEE (reference sequence). V was clipped by 3 bases and J by 1 base, with 13 bases between them. CDR3 in amino acids: CASSWALAGNTEAFF. CDR3 nucleotide sequence: TGTGCCAGCAGCTGGGCTCTGGCAGGGAACACTGAAGCTTTCTTT.

The V and J genes are TRBV7-9 and TRBJ1-1; the match to TRBD1 covers 7 bases. The germline V gene encodes CDR1 SEHNR and CDR2 FQNEAQ (reference sequence). V shed 5 bases and J 1 base; nucleotides not matched to a gene: 7. The CDR3 consists of 15 residues. DNA of the CDR3: TGTGCCAGCAGCCTCCACAGGGGCCAGAACACTGAAGCTTTCTTT. Encoded protein: CASSLHRGQNTEAFF.

This clone has only one observation. The chain is built from TRBV7-9 and TRBJ2-5, with 8 positions matching TRBD1. Germline CDR1 reads SEHNR; CDR2 reads FQNEAQ (reference sequence). The CDR3 has 19 residues. Unmatched junction bases numbered 18, after V lost 5 bases and J lost 1 base. The CDR3 nucleotides are TGTGCCAGCAGCCCTATAACTGGACAGGGTGGCCCGATCCAAGAGACCCAGTACTTC. As protein: CASSPITGQGGPIQETQYF.

V is TRBV7-8 and J is TRBJ1-2; 8 bases line up with TRBD1. Germline CDR1 reads SGHVS; CDR2 reads FQNEAQ. J lost 4 bases, V lost 1 base, and 14 bases had no gene match. The CDR3 is 18 amino acids. CDR3 region: CASSLVPGGKLLGYGYTF. In DNA form, the CDR3 reads TGTGCCAGCAGCTTAGTGCCAGGGGGCAAGCTACTTGGCTATGGCTACACCTTC.

The J gene is TRBJ2-5, the V gene TRBV18; D is perhaps TRBD2 (6 bases). Trimming removed 3 bases at V and 2 bases at J, with 7 bases between. The CDR3 has 13 amino acids. CDR1 is KGHSH, CDR2 LQKENI, per germline. CDR3 sequence reads: CASSPRGQETQYF. The DNA for the CDR3 is TGTGCCAGCTCACCTCGGGGGCAAGAGACCCAGTACTTC.

Only one count was recorded for this clone. This rearrangement joins TRBV15 to TRBJ2-7; 11 bases line up with TRBD2. Germline V gene sequence: CDR1 LNHNV, CDR2 YYDKDF (reference sequence). This CDR3 spans 15 amino acids. V lost 0 bases to trimming and J lost 4 bases; unmatched junction nucleotides: 2. CDR3 in amino acids: CATSREASGRYEQYF. The CDR3 DNA is TGTGCCACCAGCAGAGAGGCTAGCGGGAGGTACGAGCAGTACTTC.

The V and J genes are TRBV9 and TRBJ2-6, with a possible D match to TRBD2 (5 bases). The CDR3 runs to 14 residues. Germline V lookup: CDR1 SGDLS, CDR2 YYNGEE. Trimming shortened V by 3 bases and J by 7 bases, and 11 bases separated the two germline ends. CDR3 DNA sequence: TGTGCCAGCAGCGGAGTACCGGGAGCCAACGTCCTGACTTTC. Translated, it gives CASSGVPGANVLTF. Filled out from reference TRBV9 and TRBJ2-6, the complete variable domain reads DSGVTQTPKHLITATGQRVTLRCSPRSGDLSVYWYQQSLDQGLQFLIQYYNGEERAKGNILERFSAQQFPDLHSELNLSSLELGDSALYFCASSGVPGANVLTFGAGSRLTVL.

The chain uses TRBV7-9 and TRBJ1-1; 7 bases line up with TRBD1. Germline V lookup: CDR1 SEHNR, CDR2 FQNEAQ (reference sequence). The V gene end was trimmed by 5 bases and the J gene end by 4 bases; junction bases not matched to a gene: 4. The CDR3 consists of 13 residues. DNA for the CDR3: TGTGCCAGCAGCCCCACAGGGGTCACTGAAGCTTTCTTT. Its protein is CASSPTGVTEAFF.

The rearrangement joins TRBV27 to TRBJ2-3, with 7 bases identical to TRBD2. CDR3 size: 15 residues. Looked up from germline, CDR1 is MNHEY and CDR2 is SMNVEV (reference sequence). Trimming at V came to 8 bases and at J to 0 bases, leaving 8 bases not matched to a gene. This CDR3 reads CASCGRAKSTDTQYF. The CDR3 nucleotides read TGTGCCAGCTGTGGGAGGGCTAAAAGCACAGATACGCAGTATTTT.

The chain employs TRBV7-3 and TRBJ2-3, with D possibly matching TRBD1 (6 bases). Per the germline V gene, CDR1 is SGHTA and CDR2 is FQGTGA. CDR3 length: 14 residues. Trimming left V 5 bases short and J 3 bases short, with 12 bases between. CDR3 sequence: CASSTGSLTDTQYF. In DNA, the CDR3 is TGTGCCAGCAGCACAGGGTCGCTGACAGATACGCAGTATTTT.

The V gene is TRBV28, the J gene TRBJ1-3; maybe TRBD1 (5 bases). The length of the CDR3 is 18 residues. The germline gives CDR1 MDHEN, CDR2 SYDVKM. V was shortened by 3 bases and J by 0 bases, with 18 bases between the two germline ends. CDR3 loop: CASSFPAGRKASGNTIYF. The CDR3 DNA follows: TGTGCCAGCAGTTTTCCCGCGGGACGCAAAGCCTCTGGAAACACCATATATTTT.

The chain employs TRBV23-1 and TRBJ2-2; 9 nucleotides agree with TRBD1. TRBV23-1 is known as an ORF, though its function is uncertain. J lost 4 bases, V lost 2 bases, and 11 bases had no gene match. This CDR3 is 18 amino acids long. In nucleotides, the CDR3 is TGCGCCAGCAGTCAACAATCCCGGGACAGGGAGACCACCGGGGAGCTGTTTTTT. Translated, it gives CASSQQSRDRETTGELFF.

This chain links TRBV19 with TRBJ1-1; 10 nucleotides align to TRBD1. The CDR3 consists of 19 residues. Trimming at V came to 4 bases and at J to 2 bases, leaving 16 bases not matched to a gene. CDR1 and CDR2 (germline): LNHDA, SQIVND (reference sequence). The CDR3 region has the DNA TGTGCCAGTAGTACGGACCCTCCGACAGGGGGCTTTTTTAACACTGAAGCTTTCTTT. Translated: CASSTDPPTGGFFNTEAFF.

The chain links TRBV5-1 to TRBJ2-1, with 10 bases fitting TRBD2. Trimming cost V 3 bases and J 4 bases; bases outside gene matches: 7. In germline, CDR1 is SGHRS, CDR2 YFSETQ. The CDR3 sequence is 16 residues long. DNA of the CDR3: TGCGCCAGCAGCTCAGGAAGCGGGGGGGGGTACAATGAGCAGTTCTTC. Translation gives CASSSGSGGGYNEQFF.

The chain carries TRBV7-8 and TRBJ2-2; D ambiguous. Germline CDR1 SGHVS, CDR2 FQNEAQ. The ends were cut back, 1 base at V and 1 base at J, with 10 bases in the middle. The CDR3 loop spans 16 amino acids. As DNA, the CDR3 is TGTGCCAGCAGCTTAGTGGCTCGCGGGAACACCGGGGAGCTGTTTTTT. Translation gives CASSLVARGNTGELFF.

The CDR3 DNA is TGTGCCAGTCGGGGCTGGGGGGGGCTTCACACTGAAGCTTTCTTT. Residues: CASRGWGGLHTEAFF. The chain couples TRBV19 to TRBJ1-1, with D perhaps matching TRBD1 (6 bases). With 8 bases removed from V and 3 bases from J, the gap between germline ends came to 19 bases. The germline V gene encodes CDR1 LNHDA and CDR2 SQIVND (reference sequence). This CDR3 spans 15 amino acids.

The count of this clone is one. The rearrangement uses TRBV2 and TRBJ2-7; tentatively, D is TRBD2 (6 bases). This CDR3 comprises 14 residues. The V and J ends lost 6 bases and 0 bases respectively, with 12 bases between them. Germline loops: CDR1 SNHLY, CDR2 FYNNEI. This chain's CDR3 is CASSLTGVSYEQYF. The DNA of the CDR3 is TGTGCCAGCAGCCTGACGGGGGTCTCCTACGAGCAGTACTTC.

This chain links TRBV2 with TRBJ1-2, with TRBD1 matching 7 bases. V trimming: 6 bases; J trimming: 7 bases; junction bases outside the gene matches: 8. The germline gives CDR1 SNHLY, CDR2 FYNNEI. The length of the CDR3 is 13 residues. CDR3 sequence reads: CASRETGMGGYTF. CDR3 DNA: TGTGCCAGCAGGGAGACAGGGATGGGTGGCTACACCTTC.

In this sample, this clone turned up once. This chain connects TRBV7-6 to TRBJ1-2; weak D call: TRBD1 (5 bases). V lost 3 bases and J 2 bases, leaving 10 bases between the germline ends. From germline, CDR1 is SGHVS and CDR2 FNYEAQ. The CDR3 has 14 amino acids. CDR3 residues: CASSFGQGNYGYTF. In DNA, the CDR3 is TGTGCCAGCAGCTTTGGCCAGGGAAACTATGGCTACACCTTC.

The chain joins TRBV27 to TRBJ2-1, with D possibly TRBD2 on 7 matching bases. Germline-derived CDR1 and CDR2 are MNHEY and SMNVEV (reference sequence). V shed 7 bases and J shed 4 bases, with 17 bases lying between them. The CDR3 length is 15 residues. The CDR3 nucleotides read TGTGCCAGCAACCTAGGGGCGGGGGCTTACAATGAGCAGTTCTTC. Amino acid sequence: CASNLGAGAYNEQFF.

This clone was detected only a few times. The chain has TRBV27 and TRBJ2-5; TRBD1 might be the D (6 bases). V was trimmed by 5 bases and J by 1 base, leaving 11 bases between them. CDR3 length: 14 residues. The germline CDR1 and CDR2 sequences are MNHEY and SMNVEV (reference sequence). The CDR3: CASSRQGSQETQYF. Here the CDR3 DNA reads TGTGCCAGCAGTCGCCAGGGGTCCCAAGAGACCCAGTACTTC.